A selection of T cell receptor beta chains follows, all from one sample in a study of T-cell reconstitution after alpha-beta-depleted transplantation in children. TCRdb reprocessed the PCR reads with MiXCR, giving one entry per CDR3 protein. The sample holds 200,000 or so distinct CDR3 sequences, 6.3% seen once. Sequenced here: PBMCs, sampled before TCRalphabeta/CD19-depleted stem cell transplant. The receptors originated from a girl under three years old with combined immunodeficiency, due to receive a stem cell transplant. Each CDR3 is given with its conserved first and last residue.

V,CDR3
TRBV29-1,CSVVPRQGDGYTF
TRBV12-3/TRBV12-4,CAICPLTGTSGVVGELFF
TRBV11-2,CASIPGLRTDTQYF
TRBV5-4,CASSKTVRRETQYF
TRBV21-1,CASTSTEGSGTDTQYF
TRBV28,CASSPETEAKNIQYF
TRBV7-6,CASSLAEGDTRKMNTEAFF
TRBV5-6,CASSFNRQGGNEQFF
TRBV28,CASSSPSGGREQYF
TRBV2,CASSPNPYRTTNEKLFF
TRBV2,CASSKGAGGPLHF
TRBV6-5,CASSYPGRYNEQFF
TRBV4-2,CASSQDVDSEQYF
TRBV23-1,CASSRLKEVSPYEQYF
TRBV6-5,CASSYQGGNIQYF
TRBV4-2,CASSRGLVLAGDNEQFF
TRBV10-2,CASRTLTGGGEQYF
TRBV4-3,CASSQDPVTSGGSYEQYF
TRBV7-6,CASSLAPAAPPDTQYF
TRBV15,CATSPMWGNQPQHF
TRBV29-1,CSVGAGGINEQFF
TRBV20-1,CSARGRVFYGYTF
TRBV20-1,CSARNLEGGNQPQHF
TRBV30,CAWRRSNTEAFF
TRBV20-1,CSARGDEQYF
TRBV28,CASSYGNRHGYTF
TRBV12-3/TRBV12-4,CASSLGLAKNIQYF
TRBV15,CATSREFTSGASYNEQFF
TRBV5-1,CASSGESSPKGFF
TRBV3-1,CALSRRDATSGITDTQYF
TRBV12-3/TRBV12-4,CASSLWREEETQYF
TRBV6-2/TRBV6-3,CASSYGLSANYGYTF
TRBV4-1,CASSLKNSLPLGRGTEAFF
TRBV20-1,CSARLWNTEAFF
TRBV20-1,CSASRRFWGQTNTGGLFF
TRBV27,CASSLSGAYEQYF
TRBV12-3/TRBV12-4,CASTPKGSSYNEQFF
TRBV4-2,CASSRNGPGVEQYF
TRBV14,CASSPGQVDEQFF
TRBV20-1,CSATGTSGRIQETQYF
TRBV19,CASSIAGGGETQYF
TRBV6-1,CASSDRGRTYNEQFF
TRBV29-1,CSAGGSGAGHSYEQYF
TRBV5-6,CASSLAGRDQYF
TRBV28,CASSSPTSGSLRRGDTQYF
TRBV20-1,CSARGPDTQYF
TRBV2,CASSEGFGGSANTGELFF
TRBV7-9,CASSLVEGSWETQYF
TRBV29-1,CSVVGGTAETQYF
TRBV10-3,CAISESWGAGYTF